This record looks at one T cell receptor (beta chain) sequence and its context. Its antigen is as yet unknown. The source of the sample is a study of STAT5B mutations in CD4+ large granular lymphocyte leukemia. General study points: Main leukemic clonotypes were patient-specific, but more than 20% appeared at low frequency elsewhere.

Only in-frame clones appear in the TCRdb table, and some are missing; sequencing was by immunoSEQ multiplex PCR. The sample holds 25,000 to 35,000 clones; around 70% are singletons and the top ten take 0.29%. This CDR3 contains 14 residues. V was shortened by 3 bases and J by 1 base, with 9 bases between the two germline ends. Germline assignment: CDR1 MNHEY and CDR2 SVGAGI. The gene calls are TRBV6-5 and TRBJ1-1, with unresolved D. The sample taken for sequencing was CD4+ T cells from blood buffy coats. The receptor was isolated from a human donor in good health. CDR3 coding DNA: TGTGCCAGCAGTTATTCGTATTCGAACACTGAAGCTTTCTTT. It yields the protein CASSYSYSNTEAFF.